The text below deals with one T cell receptor (beta chain). This clone was recorded a few times. Its antigen is unknown. The record has no base qualities; no much larger clone is one base away. CDR1 and CDR2 were assigned from the germline V gene as LGHNA and YSLEER. The CDR3 covers 14 residues, taking in both the cysteine and the phenylalanine. Only CDR3 DNA is held: 42 bases, read in frame from base 1. Unmatched junction bases come to 2, with V trimmed by 3 bases and J by 3 bases. The sample belongs to a study of blood T cell repertoires in COVID-19 (dated by TCRdb to about 2020). With respect to the entire study: The collaborator samples originated in the United States, Italy and Spain and spanned the acute and convalescent phases of COVID-19. The material from the prospective study consisted of cDNA or gDNA derived from T cells, B-cell-depleted T cells, or PBMCs. The dataset comprised deeply sampled blood TCRbeta repertoires from subjects exposed to, actively infected with, or recovered from COVID-19. The repertoires were released in a freely available public database meant as a resource for research on the immune response to SARS-CoV-2. Samples were obtained from the ongoing ImmuneRACE study (first 160 participants) and from some 1,200 subjects provided by 6 global collaborators. The sample metadata nearly always contained a de-identified subject ID, COVID-19 status, age in years and sex. Where HLA class I and class II types were available, the types were taken from metadata supplied by the sample provider, not from assay-based typing.

The paper's findings and limits, for the study overall: Clinical and demographic metadata were provided uncurated, with the amount varying by source and participant.

One collaborating source in Seattle enrolled patients during active infection and followed them longitudinally through the course of disease. Each collaborating institution followed its own protocols to collect whole blood in K2EDTA tubes. For TCRbeta analysis, collaborators shipped samples as frozen whole blood, isolated PBMCs, or DNA extracted from either of those sample types. TCRbeta CDR3 regions were amplified from genomic DNA by means of the immunoSEQ Assay, a bias-controlled multiplex PCR. From the authors' description of their analysis: The number of nucleated cells in each sample was estimated by amplification of reference gene primers within the assay. To quantify the absolute abundance of each unique TCRbeta CDR3 rearrangement, sequence reads were collapsed and filtered. Productive Simpson clonality was computed per sample as the square root of Simpson's diversity index over productive rearrangements. TCRdb took over this immuneACCESS table, retaining in-frame rearrangements with V and J assigned. Such tables are incomplete; in checked studies, under half of the missing clones stem from an unresolved V gene, and the remainder is unexplained. V and J calls and clone size are given by that table; D and trimming were obtained from the DNA. The sample has approximately 350,000 clones on record, roughly 90% of them singletons. The ten largest make up 3% of the sample.

The sequence derives from a woman in her twenties or thirties with COVID-19, enrolled during active disease. What was sequenced was peripheral blood. The chain is encoded by TRBV4-3 joined to TRBJ2-4; 7 central nucleotides agree with TRBD1. The DNA sequence is TGCGCCAGCAGCCATGACAGGGACAAAAACATTCAGTACTTC. Its amino acids are CASSHDRDKNIQYF.